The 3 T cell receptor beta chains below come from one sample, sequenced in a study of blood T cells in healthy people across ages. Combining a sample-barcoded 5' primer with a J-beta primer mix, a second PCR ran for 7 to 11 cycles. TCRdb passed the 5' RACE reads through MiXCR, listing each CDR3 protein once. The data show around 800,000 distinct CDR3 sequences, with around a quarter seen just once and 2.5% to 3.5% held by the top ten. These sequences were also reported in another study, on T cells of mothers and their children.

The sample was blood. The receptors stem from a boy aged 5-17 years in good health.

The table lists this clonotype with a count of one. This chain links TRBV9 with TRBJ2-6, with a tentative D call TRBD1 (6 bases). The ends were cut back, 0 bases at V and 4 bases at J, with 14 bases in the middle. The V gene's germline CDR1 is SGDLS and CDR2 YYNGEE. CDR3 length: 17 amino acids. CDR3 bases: TGTGCCAGCAGCGTAGAAGTGTCAGGGGTCGGGGCCAACGTCCTGACTTTC. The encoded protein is CASSVEVSGVGANVLTF.

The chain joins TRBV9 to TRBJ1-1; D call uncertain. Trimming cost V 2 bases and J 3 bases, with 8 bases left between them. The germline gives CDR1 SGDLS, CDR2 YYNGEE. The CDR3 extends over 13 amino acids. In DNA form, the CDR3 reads TGTGCCAGCAGCGTCATAGAGCACACTGAAGCTTTCTTT. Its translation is CASSVIEHTEAFF. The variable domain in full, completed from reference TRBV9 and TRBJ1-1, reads DSGVTQTPKHLITATGQRVTLRCSPRSGDLSVYWYQQSLDQGLQFLIQYYNGEERAKGNILERFSAQQFPDLHSELNLSSLELGDSALYFCASSVIEHTEAFFGQGTRLTVV.

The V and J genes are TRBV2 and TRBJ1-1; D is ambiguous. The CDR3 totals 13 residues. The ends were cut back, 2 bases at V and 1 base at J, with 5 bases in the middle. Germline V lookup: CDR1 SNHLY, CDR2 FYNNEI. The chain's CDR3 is CASSEWRNTEAFF. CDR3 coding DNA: TGTGCCAGCAGTGAATGGAGGAACACTGAAGCTTTCTTT.